This T cell receptor (beta chain) came from a study of response to subunit inactivated influenza vaccine. Study-level findings and limits: That few new T cells are recruited by each seasonal influenza vaccination was the authors' suggestion.

CDR1 and CDR2 from the germline V gene are MNHEY and SMNVEV (reference sequence). Trimming cost V 2 bases and J 7 bases; bases outside gene matches: 5. This CDR3 is 15 amino acids long. This clonotype was detected ten times or more. Its antigen is not known. TCRdb independently ran MiXCR on the RT-PCR reads; one entry per CDR3 protein. The table shows about 170,000 distinct CDR3 sequences, with more than 10% occurring only once. The same sample was also studied in work on T cells expressing NK-cell markers. Turning to that study: UMIs were included in TCR beta cDNA generated by 5'RACE template switching. The authors restricted sorting to alpha-beta TCR T cells with an anti-gamma-delta TCR antibody in several experiments. Researchers report these clonotypes also headed the CD3+CD56-NKG2C+ fraction in a few donors. It was still unclear whether expanded NKG2C+ T cell clones were HCMV specific.

The sample in question was CD8+ T cells sorted from PBMCs, obtained roughly 13 days after vaccination. The clonotype was recovered from a man aged 50 to 59 who received an inactivated influenza vaccine. The chain joins TRBV27 to TRBJ2-1; 10 bases fit TRBD2. The chain's CDR3 is CASSLGLAGVNEQFF. The CDR3 DNA reads TGTGCCAGCAGTTTAGGTCTAGCGGGGGTGAATGAGCAGTTCTTC.